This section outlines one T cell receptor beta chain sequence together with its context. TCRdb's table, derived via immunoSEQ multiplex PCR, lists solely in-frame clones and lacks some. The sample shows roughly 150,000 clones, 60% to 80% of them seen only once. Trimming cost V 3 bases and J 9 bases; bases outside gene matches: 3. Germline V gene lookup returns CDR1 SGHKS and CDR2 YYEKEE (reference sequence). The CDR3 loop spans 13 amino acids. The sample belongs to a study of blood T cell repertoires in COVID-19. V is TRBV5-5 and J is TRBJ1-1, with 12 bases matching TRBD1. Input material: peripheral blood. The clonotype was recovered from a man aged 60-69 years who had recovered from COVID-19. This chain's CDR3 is CASSSGDRGQAFF. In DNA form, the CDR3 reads TGTGCCAGCAGCTCGGGGGACAGGGGGCAAGCTTTCTTT.